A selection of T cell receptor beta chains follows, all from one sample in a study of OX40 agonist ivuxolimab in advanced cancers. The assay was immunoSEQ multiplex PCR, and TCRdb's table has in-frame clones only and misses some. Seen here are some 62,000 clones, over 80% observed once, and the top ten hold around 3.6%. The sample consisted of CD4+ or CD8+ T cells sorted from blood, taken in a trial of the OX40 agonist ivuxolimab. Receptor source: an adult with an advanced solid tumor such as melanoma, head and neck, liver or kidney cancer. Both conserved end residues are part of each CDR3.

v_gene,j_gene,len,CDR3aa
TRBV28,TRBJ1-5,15,CASSTLPTGIQPQHF
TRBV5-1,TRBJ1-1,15,CASSLDVGLNTEAFF
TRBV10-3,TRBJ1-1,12,CATRDRVTEAFF
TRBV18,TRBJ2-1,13,CASSPTLGNEQFF
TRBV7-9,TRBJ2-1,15,CASSVTAASYNEQFF
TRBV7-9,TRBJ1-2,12,CASSLEGAARTF
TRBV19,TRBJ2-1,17,CASSIFEGLAGANEQFF
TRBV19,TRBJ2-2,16,CASSGQGGTRTGELFF
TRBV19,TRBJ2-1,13,CASCRNSYNEQFF
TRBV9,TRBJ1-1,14,CASSVEGWGTEAFF
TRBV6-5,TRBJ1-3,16,CASSSLLTYSGNTIYF
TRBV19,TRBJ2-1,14,CASRLDLGTNEQFF
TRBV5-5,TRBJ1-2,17,CASTPPAGTGVGYGYTF
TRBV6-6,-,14,CASSGEGEEDEQYF
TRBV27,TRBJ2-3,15,CASSSLAVSTDTQYF
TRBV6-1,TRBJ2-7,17,CASSEGFSSTTHYEQYF
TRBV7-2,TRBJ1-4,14,CASTKDRESEKLFF
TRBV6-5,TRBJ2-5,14,CASSLDRAQETQYF
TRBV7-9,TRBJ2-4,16,CASSPKRRLAKNIQYF
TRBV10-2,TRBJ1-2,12,CASFTILGGYTF
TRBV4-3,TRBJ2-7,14,CASSPFLGSSEQYF
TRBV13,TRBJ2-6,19,CASSSEPGQGLSGANVLTF
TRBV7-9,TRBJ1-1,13,CASSLQGATEAFF
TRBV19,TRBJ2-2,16,CASSMGLAGVGGELFF
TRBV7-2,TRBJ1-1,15,CASSLYADPNTEAFF
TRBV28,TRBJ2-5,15,CASSLKSRNQETQYF
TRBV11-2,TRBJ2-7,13,CASSLDHSYEQYF
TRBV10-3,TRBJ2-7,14,CAISESGGNYEQYF
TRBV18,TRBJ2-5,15,CASSPSTVGQETQYF
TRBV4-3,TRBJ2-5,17,CASSQDGSGSMGETQYF
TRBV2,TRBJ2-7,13,CASSREASYEQYF
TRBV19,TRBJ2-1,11,CASISYNEQFF
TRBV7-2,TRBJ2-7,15,CASSFLHDRAYEQYF
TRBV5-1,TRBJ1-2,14,CASSFTTANYGYTF
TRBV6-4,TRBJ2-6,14,CASSQGSGANVLTF
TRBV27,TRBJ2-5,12,CASSLRSGTQYF
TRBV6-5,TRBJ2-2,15,CASSSRTSGRRELFF
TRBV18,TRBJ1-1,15,CASSPSDGPNTEAFF